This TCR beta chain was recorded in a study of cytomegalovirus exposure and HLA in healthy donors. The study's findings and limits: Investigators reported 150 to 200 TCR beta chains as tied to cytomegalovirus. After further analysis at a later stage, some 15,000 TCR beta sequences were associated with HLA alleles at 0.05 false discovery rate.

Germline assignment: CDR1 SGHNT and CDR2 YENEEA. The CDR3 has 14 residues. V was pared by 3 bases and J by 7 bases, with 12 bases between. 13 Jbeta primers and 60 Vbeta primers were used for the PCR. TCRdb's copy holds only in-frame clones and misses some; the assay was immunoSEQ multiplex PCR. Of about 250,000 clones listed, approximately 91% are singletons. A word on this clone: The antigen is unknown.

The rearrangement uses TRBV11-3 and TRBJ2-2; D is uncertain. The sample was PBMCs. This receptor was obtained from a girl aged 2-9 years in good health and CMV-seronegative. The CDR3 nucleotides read TGTGCCAGCAGCTTGCAGTCGTCAGGCGGGGAGCTGTTTTTT. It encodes CASSLQSSGGELFF.